The clone carrying this TCR beta chain showed up just a few times. The antigen remains undetermined. The CDR3 loop spans 15 amino acids. CDR1 and CDR2 (germline): SGHAT, FQDESV (reference sequence). V was trimmed by 3 bases and J by 2 bases, leaving 13 bases between them. Included in the TCR beta cDNA libraries were unique molecular identifiers. The T cell input of roughly 0.9 to 11 million gave around 450,000 cDNA molecules. TCRdb recomputed calls from the PCR reads with MiXCR, one row per CDR3 protein. Found here are 820,000 or so distinct CDR3 sequences, approximately 50% of them singletons; the top ten hold roughly 4.4%. The source of the sample is a study of post-analysis software for immune sequencing data. The study's findings and limits: Controls had lower frequencies than patients of 4 or 5 TRBV segments, which included TRBV5-6, TRBV5-1 and TRBV20-1.

The source material was blood. This sequence originates from a girl aged 10 to 17 with multiple sclerosis. The rearrangement joins TRBV11-1 to TRBJ2-5; either TRBD1 or TRBD2 may supply D (5 bases each). CDR3 DNA sequence: TGTGCCAGCAGCTTGCTGGGAGACAGTCAAGAGACCCAGTACTTC. This codes for CASSLLGDSQETQYF.